Listed below are T cell receptor beta chains from one sample, sequenced in a study of blood T cell repertoires in COVID-19. The repertoire was sequenced with immunoSEQ multiplex PCR; TCRdb's copy has only in-frame clones and lacks some. The sample carries around 34,000 clones, 83% recorded once. Sequencing input: peripheral blood. These TCRs come from a man in his fifties or sixties with acute or convalescent COVID-19. Each CDR3 is given with its conserved first and last residue. The order of the fields is clone size, D gene, V gene, J gene, CDR3 protein, CDR3 DNA. A D gene is named only where the DNA matches it firmly. Clone size is stated in some rows and not others, as once, few, many or a class when expanded.

NA	NA	TRBV11-3	TRBJ2-2	CASSSYREANTGELFF	TGTGCCAGCAGCTCCTACAGGGAAGCGAACACCGGGGAGCTGTTTTTT
NA	NA	TRBV5-8	TRBJ2-3	CASSLDRRTDTQYF	TGTGCCAGCAGCTTGGACAGGCGAACAGATACGCAGTATTTT
NA	TRBD1	TRBV4-1	TRBJ2-2	CASSQRRQGANTGELFF	TGCGCCAGCAGCCAGAGGCGACAGGGGGCGAACACCGGGGAGCTGTTTTTT
NA	TRBD1	TRBV5-1	TRBJ1-2	CASSLQGFEGYTF	TGCGCCAGCAGCTTACAGGGGTTCGAGGGCTACACCTTC
few	NA	TRBV19	TRBJ1-2	CASSIGQSNYGYTF	TGTGCCAGTAGTATAGGACAGTCTAACTATGGCTACACCTTC
once	TRBD1	TRBV30	TRBJ1-2	CAWSVGQNYGYTF	TGTGCCTGGAGTGTGGGACAGAACTATGGCTACACCTTC
NA	NA	TRBV11-2	TRBJ2-3	CASSPVGANTQYF	TGTGCCAGCAGCCCCGTCGGTGCTAATACGCAGTATTTT
few	NA	TRBV5-1	TRBJ1-2	CASSFYEAGVNYGYTF	TGCGCCAGCAGCTTCTATGAGGCAGGGGTTAACTATGGCTACACCTTC
once	NA	TRBV19	TRBJ2-7	CASSILPGEQYF	TGTGCCAGTAGTATTTTACCGGGGGAGCAGTACTTC
NA	NA	TRBV3-1/TRBV3-2	TRBJ2-1	CASSKWTGISYNEQFF	TGTGCCAGCAGCAAATGGACTGGGATCTCCTACAATGAGCAGTTCTTC
NA	NA	TRBV15	TRBJ2-5	CATSRDASTGMEETQYF	TGTGCCACCAGCAGAGATGCTTCAACAGGGATGGAGGAGACCCAGTACTTC
NA	TRBD1	TRBV15	TRBJ1-1	CATRTGGENTEAFF	TGTGCCACTAGAACAGGGGGGGAGAACACTGAAGCTTTCTTT
NA	NA	TRBV4-2	TRBJ1-4	CASSPKGSANEKLFF	TGTGCCAGCAGCCCGAAGGGGTCGGCTAATGAAAAACTGTTTTTT
NA	TRBD1	TRBV24-1	TRBJ2-2	CATSDPGQGRGLTGELFF	TGTGCCACCAGTGACCCCGGACAGGGAAGAGGATTAACCGGGGAGCTGTTTTTT
NA	NA	TRBV9	TRBJ2-5	CASSDLSETQYF	TGTGCCAGCAGCGATTTGTCGGAGACCCAGTACTTC
NA	TRBD2	TRBV5-8	TRBJ2-1	CASSPVLAGGLNEQFF	TGTGCCAGCAGCCCTGTTTTAGCGGGGGGGCTTAATGAGCAGTTCTTC
NA	NA	TRBV30	TRBJ2-3	CAWSPGQNTDTQYF	TGTGCCTGGAGTCCGGGACAAAACACAGATACGCAGTATTTT
NA	TRBD2	TRBV5-4	TRBJ2-1	CASRGMGLAVDEQFF	TGTGCCAGCAGGGGGATGGGACTAGCGGTGGATGAGCAGTTCTTC
NA	NA	TRBV27	TRBJ2-7	CASLALLRGEQYF	TGTGCCAGCCTTGCTTTACTCCGGGGCGAGCAGTACTTC
NA	NA	TRBV5-1	TRBJ1-2	CASSTQQGGYGYTF	TGCGCCAGCAGCACTCAACAGGGCGGCTATGGCTACACCTTC
NA	TRBD2	TRBV7-3	TRBJ2-3	CASSLAGGPPDTQYF	TGTGCCAGCAGCTTAGCGGGAGGGCCACCAGATACGCAGTATTTT
NA	TRBD1	TRBV5-1	TRBJ2-7	CASSEGAGFEQYF	TGCGCCAGCAGCGAGGGGGCAGGGTTCGAGCAGTACTTC
NA	NA	TRBV5-1	TRBJ1-4	CASSAGEGGMEEKLFF	TGCGCCAGCAGCGCCGGGGAAGGGGGAATGGAGGAAAAACTGTTTTTT
NA	TRBD2	TRBV2	TRBJ2-7	CASSPASGNYEQYF	TGTGCCAGCAGTCCGGCTAGCGGGAACTACGAGCAGTACTTC
NA	TRBD1	TRBV27	TRBJ1-2	CASSFITGADGYTF	TGTGCCAGCAGTTTCATTACAGGGGCAGATGGCTACACCTTC
NA	TRBD1	TRBV5-4	TRBJ1-4	CASSLTGTGGKLFF	TGTGCCAGCAGCTTGACAGGGACAGGCGGAAAACTGTTTTTT
NA	TRBD1	TRBV13	TRBJ2-3	CASSPRTGPDTQYF	TGTGCCAGCAGCCCTCGGACAGGGCCAGATACGCAGTATTTT
NA	NA	TRBV3-1/TRBV3-2	TRBJ2-1	CASSPDDAGYNEQFF	TGTGCCAGCAGCCCGGACGATGCGGGTTACAATGAGCAGTTCTTC
NA	NA	TRBV4-1	TRBJ1-4	CASSQDEGRGGSFF	TGCGCCAGCAGCCAAGATGAGGGGAGGGGTGGAAGTTTTTTT
NA	TRBD1	TRBV5-4	TRBJ1-5	CASSRQGDNQPQHF	TGTGCCAGCAGCCGACAGGGGGACAATCAGCCCCAGCATTTT
NA	NA	TRBV6-1	TRBJ2-2	CASSEEFPFSGQSLFTGELFF	TGTGCCAGCAGTGAAGAATTCCCCTTTAGTGGACAATCCTTATTCACCGGGGAGCTGTTTTTT
NA	NA	TRBV5-4	TRBJ2-6	CASSPSSSGANVLTF	TGTGCCAGCAGCCCGTCGAGCTCTGGGGCCAACGTCCTGACTTTC
NA	NA	TRBV6-2/TRBV6-3	TRBJ1-1	CASSYSKSGTEAFF	TGTGCCAGCAGTTACTCGAAGTCCGGCACTGAAGCTTTCTTT
NA	NA	TRBV30	TRBJ1-6	CAWSQGWHSPLHF	TGTGCCTGGAGTCAGGGGTGGCATTCACCCCTCCACTTT
NA	TRBD2	TRBV28	TRBJ2-1	CASSGSGGSSWGQFF	TGTGCCAGCAGTGGTAGCGGGGGTTCATCCTGGGGGCAGTTCTTC
NA	NA	TRBV28	TRBJ1-5	CASSQRGAQPQHF	TGTGCCAGCAGTCAGCGGGGAGCTCAGCCCCAGCATTTT
NA	NA	TRBV4-1	TRBJ1-1	CASSQDMQGGTEAFF	TGCGCCAGCAGCCAAGATATGCAGGGAGGCACTGAAGCTTTCTTT
NA	TRBD1	TRBV2	TRBJ1-5	CASLDRVNQPQHF	TGTGCCAGCCTGGACAGGGTGAATCAGCCCCAGCATTTT
once	TRBD1	TRBV6-6	TRBJ2-7	CASSYLLSTGLHEQYF	TGTGCCAGCAGTTACCTACTGTCGACAGGGCTCCACGAGCAGTACTTC
NA	TRBD2	TRBV19	TRBJ2-1	CASSIGGGWVYNEQFF	TGTGCCAGTAGTATAGGGGGGGGTTGGGTCTACAATGAGCAGTTCTTC
NA	TRBD1	TRBV5-6	TRBJ1-5	CASSGTGNQPQHF	TGTGCCAGCAGCGGGACAGGTAATCAGCCCCAGCATTTT
NA	NA	TRBV7-7	TRBJ2-3	CASSLGQGGTDTQYF	TGTGCTAGCAGCTTAGGGCAGGGTGGCACAGATACGCAGTATTTT
NA	NA	TRBV10-1	TRBJ1-1	CASSESSSRTEAFF	TGCGCCAGCAGTGAGTCGTCGTCTAGGACTGAAGCTTTCTTT
NA	NA	TRBV2	TRBJ2-7	CASRTETYEQYF	TGTGCCAGCAGGACGGAGACCTACGAGCAGTACTTC
NA	NA	TRBV28	TRBJ2-1	CASSYGLKPYNEQFF	TGTGCCAGCAGCTATGGACTAAAGCCATACAATGAGCAGTTCTTC
NA	TRBD2	TRBV7-3	TRBJ2-1	CASSLDSGLAGNEQFF	TGTGCCAGCAGCCTCGACTCGGGACTAGCGGGTAATGAGCAGTTCTTC
NA	NA	TRBV7-3	TRBJ1-1	CASSPDMGNTEAFF	TGTGCCAGCAGCCCTGACATGGGGAACACTGAAGCTTTCTTT
NA	TRBD1	TRBV5-4	TRBJ1-2	CASSFQGAEAYGYTF	TGTGCCAGCAGCTTTCAGGGGGCGGAGGCCTATGGCTACACCTTC
NA	NA	TRBV18	TRBJ1-2	CASSPPTLGQYGYTF	TGTGCCAGCTCACCCCCCACGTTGGGCCAATATGGCTACACCTTC
NA	NA	TRBV15	TRBJ1-4	CATSTDRFNEKLFF	TGTGCCACCAGCACGGACAGATTTAATGAAAAACTGTTTTTT
NA	NA	TRBV9	TRBJ2-3	CASSPERSRGADTQYF	TGTGCCAGCAGCCCGGAGCGTTCTCGCGGGGCAGATACGCAGTATTTT
NA	TRBD1	TRBV5-1	TRBJ2-5	CASSDGTGGGPQETQYF	TGCGCCAGCAGCGACGGGACAGGGGGCGGGCCACAAGAGACCCAGTACTTC
NA	TRBD1	TRBV18	TRBJ1-6	CASSSRQGPDSPLHF	TGTGCCAGCTCATCCCGACAGGGGCCGGATTCACCCCTCCACTTT
NA	TRBD2	TRBV5-5	TRBJ2-5	CASSLLAPQETQYF	TGTGCCAGCAGCCTACTAGCGCCCCAAGAGACCCAGTACTTC
NA	TRBD1	TRBV7-6	TRBJ2-7	CASSLRQGARGEQYF	TGTGCCAGCAGCTTAAGACAGGGGGCGCGGGGGGAGCAGTACTTC